This T cell receptor beta chain was identified in a study of cytomegalovirus exposure and HLA in healthy donors. Study results and caveats: In a later analysis, HLA-associated beta chains showed higher expansion and lower generation probabilities than comparable chains.

The study ran its PCR with 60 Vbeta and 13 Jbeta primers. Only in-frame clones appear in the TCRdb table, and some are missing; sequencing was by immunoSEQ multiplex PCR. The sample holds 160,000 or so clones, around four fifths seen once. At sampling all donors were nominally healthy, likely with unrecorded immune exposures. The V gene's germline CDR1 is SGHTA and CDR2 FQGNSA. V lost 4 bases and J 2 bases, leaving 14 bases between the germline ends. CDR3 length: 15 amino acids. In regard to this clone: Its cognate antigen is unknown.

The chain has TRBV7-2 and TRBJ2-5; D is uncertain. The TCR originated in a man aged 30 to 45 in good health and CMV-seronegative. The sequencing input was PBMCs. The CDR3 is CASSSRGTGQETQYF. DNA for the CDR3: TGTGCCAGCAGCTCCCGAGGAACCGGGCAAGAGACCCAGTACTTC.